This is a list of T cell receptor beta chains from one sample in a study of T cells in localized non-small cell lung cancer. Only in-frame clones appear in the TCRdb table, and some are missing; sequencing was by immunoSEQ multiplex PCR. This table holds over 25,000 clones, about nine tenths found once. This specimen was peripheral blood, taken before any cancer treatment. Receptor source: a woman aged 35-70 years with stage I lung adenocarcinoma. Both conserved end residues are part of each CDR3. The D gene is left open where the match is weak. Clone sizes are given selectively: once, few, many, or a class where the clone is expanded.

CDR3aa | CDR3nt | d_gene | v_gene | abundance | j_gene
CASSPPGGGGGNTEAFF | TGTGCCAGCTCACCCCCAGGAGGGGGCGGAGGGAACACTGAAGCTTTCTTT | TRBD1 | TRBV18 | - | TRBJ1-1
CAWSVPTGGAAYEQYF | TGTGCCTGGAGTGTACCCACAGGGGGCGCAGCCTACGAGCAGTACTTC | TRBD1 | TRBV30 | - | TRBJ2-7
CASRPGAGAGELFF | TGTGCCAGCAGACCCGGGGCCGGGGCCGGGGAGCTGTTTTTT | - | TRBV5-4 | - | TRBJ2-2
CASSESGQTQPQHF | TGTGCCAGTAGTGAATCGGGACAGACTCAGCCCCAGCATTTT | TRBD1 | TRBV19 | - | TRBJ1-5
CASSRTGGIANEKLFF | TGTGCCAGTTCCCGGACAGGGGGGATTGCTAATGAAAAACTGTTTTTT | TRBD1 | TRBV19 | - | TRBJ1-4
CASSPHSGQDGNYGYTF | TGTGCCAGCAGCCCTCACTCAGGACAGGACGGGAACTATGGCTACACCTTC | TRBD1 | TRBV7-2 | - | TRBJ1-2
CASSLRTTGELFF | TGTGCCAGCAGCTTACGCACTACCGGGGAGCTGTTTTTT | - | TRBV7-2 | - | TRBJ2-2
CASSQVMGQPQHF | TGTGCCAGCAGCCAAGTGATGGGGCAGCCCCAGCATTTT | - | TRBV4-2 | - | TRBJ1-5
CASSYSDRSNQPQHF | TGTGCCAGCAGTTACTCCGACAGGAGCAATCAGCCCCAGCATTTT | - | TRBV6-6 | - | TRBJ1-5
CASSSYRGTEAFF | TGTGCCAGCAGCTCCTACAGGGGGACTGAAGCTTTCTTT | TRBD1 | TRBV11-2 | once | TRBJ1-1
CASSLEPLKGRDGYTF | TGTGCCAGCAGCTTAGAGCCCTTGAAGGGGAGAGATGGCTACACCTTC | - | TRBV7-2 | - | TRBJ1-2
CASPLPGTSSYNEQFF | TGTGCCAGCCCCCTACCCGGGACTAGCAGCTACAATGAGCAGTTCTTC | TRBD2 | TRBV7-2 | - | TRBJ2-1
CATPRGQGSTGELFF | TGTGCCACCCCCCGCGGACAGGGCAGTACCGGGGAGCTGTTTTTT | TRBD1 | TRBV11-3 | - | TRBJ2-2
CASSFQRFTDTQYF | TGTGCCAGTAGTTTTCAACGGTTCACAGATACGCAGTATTTT | - | TRBV19 | - | TRBJ2-3
CAGQGATFTGELFF | TGTGCCGGACAGGGGGCGACTTTCACCGGGGAGCTGTTTTTT | TRBD1 | TRBV30 | - | TRBJ2-2
CASSRYSEETQYF | TGTGCCAGCAGCCGGTACAGTGAAGAGACCCAGTACTTC | - | TRBV7-9 | - | TRBJ2-5